These 22 T cell receptor beta chains came from one sample sequenced in a study of shared clonotypes between healthy human individuals. Only in-frame clones appear in the TCRdb table, and some are missing; sequencing was by immunoSEQ multiplex PCR. The sample shows about 530,000 clones, roughly 79% of them seen only once. Material for sequencing was PBMCs. These TCRs come from a woman aged 40 to 50 in good health. Some clones in this sample may be carry-over from other donors' samples.

The J gene is TRBJ2-7, the V gene TRBV2; tentative D call: TRBD2 (6 bases). This CDR3 spans 15 amino acids. Trimming cost V 0 bases and J 3 bases, with 12 bases left between them. Germline V gene sequence: CDR1 SNHLY, CDR2 FYNNEI. The DNA for the CDR3 is TGTGCCAGCAGTGAAGCGCGACTAGAGGGCTACGAGCAGTACTTC. It yields the protein CASSEARLEGYEQYF.

This clone was seen only once. J is TRBJ1-2 and V is TRBV2; D possibly corresponds to TRBD1 (5 bases). Deletions cut 7 bases from V and 4 bases from J, with 13 bases between. Germline V lookup: CDR1 SNHLY, CDR2 FYNNEI. The CDR3 sequence is 13 residues long. CDR3 DNA sequence: TGTGCCAGCATAGAGGCGGGACGCTATGGCTACACCTTC. This encodes CASIEAGRYGYTF.

On this clone itself: Different DNA sequences within this sample yield the same CDR3. This sequence joins TRBV27 and TRBJ1-5, with D possibly matching TRBD1 (5 bases). Trimming cost V 4 bases and J 2 bases, with 9 bases left between them. Per the germline V gene, CDR1 is MNHEY and CDR2 is SMNVEV (reference sequence). The CDR3 covers 14 residues. The DNA of the CDR3 is TGTGCCAGCAGTTCGCCGGGGCGCAATCAGCCCCAGCATTTT. Its translation is CASSSPGRNQPQHF.

This chain links TRBV4-1 with TRBJ1-1; possibly TRBD1 for D (5 bases). CDR1 is MGHRA, CDR2 YSYEKL, per germline. Trimming stripped 1 base from V and 5 bases from J, with 20 bases between. The CDR3 contains 17 residues. The DNA for the CDR3 is TGCGCCAGCAGCCAAGCGGGGCCCCCGGGACGGCTGACTGAAGCTTTCTTT. It specifies CASSQAGPPGRLTEAFF.

The genes are TRBV4-3 and TRBJ2-5; D remains unclear. The germline V gene encodes CDR1 LGHNA and CDR2 YSLEER. The CDR3 has 13 amino acids. Trimming removed 3 bases from V and 2 bases from J, with 7 bases in between. The CDR3 DNA is TGCGCCAGCAGCCAGGCACTGCAAGAGACCCAGTACTTC. Translated: CASSQALQETQYF.

As concerns this clone: Different DNA sequences within this sample yield the same CDR3. The V call is TRBV7-2, the J call TRBJ2-6; D perhaps matches TRBD2 (6 bases). CDR1 and CDR2 (germline): SGHTA, FQGNSA. V was cut by 1 base and J by 2 bases, with 6 bases left in between. This CDR3 has 15 amino acids. CDR3 sequence: CASSLGGAGANVLTF. Here the CDR3 DNA reads TGTGCCAGCAGCTTAGGGGGGGCTGGGGCCAACGTCCTGACTTTC.

There are a few counts of this clone. The gene calls are TRBV2 and TRBJ1-1; no definite D call. Germline V gives CDR1 SNHLY, CDR2 FYNNEI. V lost 1 base and J lost 1, with 16 bases in between. The CDR3 has 17 amino acids. The CDR3 is CASSEVIHSLKNTEAFF. Here the CDR3 DNA reads TGTGCCAGCAGTGAAGTTATCCACTCCCTCAAGAACACTGAAGCTTTCTTT.

This clone has a single count. The chain is built from TRBV11-2 and TRBJ2-7; 8 nucleotides agree with TRBD1. J gave up 2 bases and V 5 bases, and 5 bases lay outside the gene matches. The CDR3 extends over 14 amino acids. Per the germline V gene, CDR1 is SGHAT and CDR2 is FQNNGV. CDR3 sequence reads: CASSPPGQAYEQYF. The CDR3 DNA sequence: TGTGCCAGCAGCCCTCCGGGACAGGCCTACGAGCAGTACTTC.

The genes are TRBV5-1 and TRBJ2-1, with 11 bases that match TRBD2. Trimming took 2 bases from V and 9 from J; bases not matched to a gene: 13. The CDR3 totals 17 residues. From germline, CDR1 is SGHRS and CDR2 YFSETQ. The CDR3 nucleotides are TGCGCCAGCAGCTTTGAGGGGGGACTAGCGGTACATGGTGAGCAGTTCTTC. Its protein product is CASSFEGGLAVHGEQFF.

This clone showed up just once. V is TRBV7-9 and J is TRBJ2-1; 7 positions agree with TRBD2. V gave up 0 bases and J gave up 2 bases; unmatched junction bases: 4. The CDR3 totals 16 residues. Germline assignment: CDR1 SEHNR and CDR2 FQNEAQ (reference sequence). CDR3 sequence reads: CASSLASGTTYNEQFF. The CDR3 DNA follows: TGTGCCAGCAGCTTAGCGAGTGGGACTACCTACAATGAGCAGTTCTTC.

The J gene is TRBJ2-7, the V gene TRBV7-2, with 16 bases that match TRBD2. Germline V gives CDR1 SGHTA, CDR2 FQGNSA. The CDR3 totals 16 residues. V lost 4 bases, J lost 6 bases, and 6 bases stayed unmatched. The CDR3 sequence is CASSSPGTSGRGEQYF. The CDR3 coding sequence is TGTGCCAGCAGCTCACCCGGGACTAGCGGGAGGGGCGAGCAGTACTTC.

To note about this clone: The same CDR3 is also encoded by other DNA sequences in this sample. CDR3 nucleotides: TGTGCCAGCAGCTTACTAGGCAATGAGCAGTTCTTC. Its translation is CASSLLGNEQFF. The rearrangement uses TRBV11-3 and TRBJ2-1; no clear D. CDR3 length equals 12 residues. Germline CDR1 and CDR2: SGHNT and YENEEA. The germline V and J ends were trimmed by 2 bases and 6 bases, with 5 bases remaining between them.

V and J are TRBV2 and TRBJ2-7; D is perhaps TRBD2 (6 bases). CDR1 and CDR2 (germline): SNHLY, FYNNEI. There are 13 residues in the CDR3. Trimming pared 3 bases from V and 9 bases from J, leaving 15 bases between. This chain's CDR3 is CASSDPGRLVQYF. The CDR3 nucleotides are TGTGCCAGCAGTGATCCCGGGAGATTGGTGCAGTACTTC.

V gene TRBV19 combines with J gene TRBJ2-5; 11 bases are shared with TRBD2. The junction had 2 bases not matched to a gene; V was cut back by 1 base and J by 4 bases. Per germline, CDR1 LNHDA and CDR2 SQIVND (reference sequence). The length of the CDR3 is 15 residues. CDR3 in DNA: TGTGCCAGTAGTATAGGAGGACTAGCGGGAGAGACCCAGTACTTC. This codes for CASSIGGLAGETQYF.

This sequence joins TRBV7-9 and TRBJ2-7, with D perhaps TRBD2 (6 bases). CDR1 is SEHNR, CDR2 FQNEAQ, per germline (reference sequence). The CDR3 sequence is 14 residues long. Between the trimmed V and J ends, which lost 4 bases and 4 bases, there was a span of 14 bases. This chain's CDR3 is CASSSGVWAYEQYF. The CDR3 DNA sequence: TGTGCCAGCAGCTCGGGAGTATGGGCGTACGAGCAGTACTTC.

The sample holds a few counts of this clone. This chain connects TRBV7-8 to TRBJ2-7; 9 nucleotides match TRBD2. J was trimmed by 4 bases and V by 5 bases; bases with no gene match: 15. Germline loops: CDR1 SGHVS, CDR2 FQNEAQ. This CDR3 region has 17 residues. The CDR3 loop reads CASSPNPGTSLRYEQYF. As DNA, the CDR3 is TGTGCCAGCAGCCCTAACCCGGGGACTAGCCTACGGTACGAGCAGTACTTC.

The chain is built from TRBV18 and TRBJ2-1; 7 positions match TRBD2. CDR1 is KGHSH, CDR2 LQKENI, per germline. This CDR3 has 12 amino acids. Germline trimming cut 3 bases from V and 8 bases from J; bases unmatched to any gene: 1. The CDR3 DNA follows: TGTGCCAGCTCACCGGGGAGGGATGAGCAGTTCTTC. Translating it yields CASSPGRDEQFF.

This chain uses TRBV18 with TRBJ2-2; maybe TRBD1 (5 bases). Per the germline V gene, CDR1 is KGHSH and CDR2 is LQKENI. Trimming removed 2 bases at V and 0 bases at J, with 10 bases between. The CDR3 loop spans 16 amino acids. This chain's CDR3 is CASSPYQGANTGELFF. CDR3 DNA: TGTGCCAGCTCACCATATCAGGGCGCGAACACCGGGGAGCTGTTTTTT.

This chain links TRBV4-3 with TRBJ1-5; no clear D gene. The CDR3 spans 14 residues. Germline loops: CDR1 LGHNA, CDR2 YSLEER. V was shortened by 1 base and J by 6 bases, with 10 bases between the two germline ends. CDR3 amino acids: CASSQVVGGQPQHF. In nucleotides, the CDR3 is TGCGCCAGCAGCCAAGTCGTGGGTGGTCAGCCCCAGCATTTT.

The V call is TRBV2, the J call TRBJ2-5; D is ambiguous. Germline loops: CDR1 SNHLY, CDR2 FYNNEI. V lost 7 bases to trimming and J lost 5 bases, with 8 bases between them. The CDR3 totals 11 residues. The CDR3 coding sequence is TGTGCCAGCATTACTTGGGAGACCCAGTACTTC. Protein product: CASITWETQYF.

The genes are TRBV18 and TRBJ2-1, with 11 nucleotides matching TRBD2. CDR1 KGHSH and CDR2 LQKENI come from the germline V gene. The CDR3 is made up of 14 amino acids. V gave up 4 bases and J gave up 8 bases; unmatched junction bases: 4. CDR3 amino acids: CASSLPGLADEQFF. As DNA, the CDR3 is TGTGCCAGCTCACTACCGGGACTAGCGGATGAGCAGTTCTTC.

This clone appeared a few times. The chain combines TRBV19 with TRBJ1-5, with 7 bases aligning to TRBD1. This CDR3 has 15 amino acids. The germline V gene encodes CDR1 LNHDA and CDR2 SQIVND (reference sequence). Germline trimming cut 5 bases from V and 0 bases from J; bases unmatched to any gene: 4. The CDR3 sequence: CASSLDRNSNQPQHF. The CDR3 DNA reads as TGTGCCAGTAGTTTGGACAGGAATAGCAATCAGCCCCAGCATTTT.